Listed here is a single T cell receptor (beta chain). This clonotype was detected a few times. No cognate antigen has been identified for it. The record has no base qualities; no much larger clone is one base away. The data were taken from a study of T cells in Graves' hyperthyroidism and ophthalmopathy (dated by TCRdb to between 2018 and 2021). Background for the entire study: Peripheral blood samples were taken at the time of initial diagnosis, prior to any treatment. To identify TCR V-J signatures that set the groups apart, the researchers used a discovery cohort of more than 95 patients, made up of 43 with Graves' ophthalmopathy and about 55 with stable Graves' hyperthyroidism. Prospective prediction of ophthalmopathy was tested in an independent validation cohort of 18 to 20 hyperthyroidism patients and 17 patients who later progressed to ophthalmopathy. The approximately 98 discovery patients were randomly divided into training and test sets at a 7:3 ratio. In addition, the study compared T-cell repertoires in thyroid tissue and in blood from roughly six Graves' hyperthyroidism patients. After blood sampling, hyperthyroidism patients were treated with methimazole at a starting dose of 30 mg daily, and ophthalmopathy patients were treated with high-dose intravenous methylprednisolone. The paper reports TCR Vbeta CDR3 sequencing of over 130 peripheral blood samples: some 41 ophthalmopathy, around 80 hyperthyroidism and 17 progressor patients. What the research found in general, with its limitations: In validation, the model predicted progression to ophthalmopathy with 65% to 71% sensitivity and roughly 75% specificity, a median of 6.5 months before onset. Most expanded thyroid clonotypes (frequency above 0.001) were also found in blood, which suggests that blood repertoires may mirror thyroid immune responses. No statistical method was used to set the sample size in advance, and investigators knew the group allocation. A model built on a 13 V-J signature distinguished ophthalmopathy from stable hyperthyroidism, reaching around 88% sensitivity and approximately 83% specificity in cross-validation and 80%/75% in testing.

Trimming takes 0 bases from V and 2 bases from J, and the germline ends sit 12 bases apart. The CDR3 measures 16 amino acids from cysteine to phenylalanine. Just CDR3 DNA is preserved here, 48 bases in frame from base 1. Per the germline V gene (reference sequence), MNHEY is the CDR1 and SMNVEV is the CDR2. A patient counted as having stable Graves' hyperthyroidism if no progression to ophthalmopathy occurred over 18 months of follow-up. The hyperthyroidism patients were between 18 and 65 years old and newly diagnosed, with a disease duration of less than 2 months. The study excluded patients with uncontrolled infections, other autoimmune diseases, pregnancy or lactation. Diagnoses relied on clinical symptoms, serum thyroxine and TRAb, thyroid ultrasound and orbital computed tomography. Ficoll-Paque density gradient centrifugation was used to isolate PBMCs from 10 ml of fresh peripheral blood. Total RNA was extracted using Trizol reagent, and RNA quality was assessed on an Agilent 2100 Bioanalyzer.

The TCR beta CDR3 regions were amplified from the RNA transcripts. The TCR CDR3 was subjected to a first round of RT-PCR using the HTBI primer set and the Qiagen OneStep RT-PCR kit. The libraries were constructed in a second round of multiplex PCR and then size-selected and purified. Paired-end sequencing of the libraries was performed with 100 bp reads on an Illumina HiSeq2000. On the authors' methods: SOAPnuke was used to process the raw data, throwing out any read that contained adapters or uncalled bases, had a mean Phred below 15, or lacked an exact constant-primer or identifier match. High-quality paired reads were merged using COPE v1.2.5, and each unique nucleotide sequence was defined as a clonotype. Clonotypes were aligned to IMGT TRBV, TRBD and TRBJ reference segments using MiTCR v1.1. Only V-J combinations with frequency above 0.0001, covering about 99% of repertoires, were analysed. The TCS score was defined as the ratio of F50 (clonal expansion) to E x V (chaos), calculated using BLOSUM62-based TCRdist between CDR3 peptides within each V-J. Welch's t-statistics and random forest reduced approximately 520 V-J features to 10 to 15, which were used in a naive Bayes classifier (R e1071). Using fastp trimming at Q25 and MiXCR clonotype assembly, TCRdb reanalyzed the public sequencing data and kept in-frame beta chains. When rows share a CDR3 protein, they turn into one entry using the most common DNA and genes. Clone size and V and J calls follow TCRdb, not the original study. This sample has 370,000 or so distinct CDR3 sequences in its table, and 20% to 25% of those were observed once. The top ten constitute roughly 70% of the sample.

This clonotype was obtained from a man aged 45-65 years with Graves' hyperthyroidism. The chain was built from TRBV27 and TRBJ2-3; no confident D gene assignment can be made. Source material: blood. The CDR3 protein sequence reads: CASSLSWEVHTDTQYF. The nucleotides are TGTGCCAGCAGTTTATCCTGGGAAGTCCACACAGATACGCAGTATTTT.